These T cell receptor beta chains were read from a single sample in a study of T cells in Graves' hyperthyroidism and ophthalmopathy. Using its own MiXCR run on the multiplex PCR reads, TCRdb lists one record per CDR3 protein. The sample consists of approximately 610,000 distinct CDR3 sequences, roughly 15% of them appearing once. The sequenced material came from blood. Receptor source: a woman aged 40 to 49 with Graves' ophthalmopathy. Both conserved end residues are part of each CDR3. The D gene is left open where the match is weak. Size is omitted from some rows. Given values are once, few, many or a class for expanded clones.

j_call | v_call | clone_size | d_call | cdr3_length | cdr3_nt | cdr3_aa
TRBJ2-6 | TRBV12-3/TRBV12-4 | many | NA | 15 | TGTGCCAGCAAAATGGGGGGATCTGGGGCCAACGTCCTGACTTTC | CASKMGGSGANVLTF
TRBJ2-7 | TRBV28 | many | NA | 14 | TGTGCCAGCACCTTGAGGGCTGAAGCCTACGAGCAGTACTTC | CASTLRAEAYEQYF
TRBJ2-7 | TRBV4-1 | few | TRBD2 | 14 | TGCGCCAGCAGCCAAGGGGAGGGAACCTACGAGCAGTACTTC | CASSQGEGTYEQYF
TRBJ1-2 | TRBV24-1 | NA | NA | 13 | TGTGCCACCAGTGATCAGGGAGAGTATGGCTACACCTTC | CATSDQGEYGYTF
TRBJ2-7 | TRBV14 | many | TRBD1 | 16 | TGTGCCAGCAGCCCCCCCGGACAGGGCTCTATTTACGAGCAGTACTTC | CASSPPGQGSIYEQYF
TRBJ2-7 | TRBV6-5 | NA | TRBD2 | 17 | TGTGCCAGCAGTTACCCCTATTCTAGCGGAGTGGACTACGAGCAGTACTTC | CASSYPYSSGVDYEQYF
TRBJ1-5 | TRBV2 | many | NA | 14 | TGTGCCAGCAGAGTACAGGGAGATAGTCAGCCCCAGCATTTT | CASRVQGDSQPQHF
TRBJ2-7 | TRBV5-1 | many | TRBD1 | 14 | TGCGCCAGCAGCTTGACAGGGGTTGCCTACGAGCAGTACTTC | CASSLTGVAYEQYF
TRBJ1-1 | TRBV12-3/TRBV12-4 | many | TRBD1 | 10 | TGTGCCAGCGGGACAGCAGAAGCTTTCTTT | CASGTAEAFF
TRBJ1-1 | TRBV4-2 | NA | NA | 14 | TGTGCCAGCAGCCAAGGGGATTTTATGGCTGAAGCTTTCTTT | CASSQGDFMAEAFF
TRBJ2-7 | TRBV20-1 | many | TRBD2 | 15 | TGCAGTGCTCCCAAGATAGCGGGCTTCTCCTACGAGCAGTACTTC | CSAPKIAGFSYEQYF
TRBJ2-7 | TRBV4-1 | few | NA | 15 | TGCGCCAGCAGCCAAGGTATCGGGAGTAGGTACGAGCAGTACTTC | CASSQGIGSRYEQYF
TRBJ1-6 | TRBV6-4 | NA | TRBD1 | 14 | TGTGCCAGCAGTATACAGGGGGATAATTCACCCCTCCACTTT | CASSIQGDNSPLHF
TRBJ1-3 | TRBV9 | many | NA | 15 | TGTGCCAGCAGCAAAGGGGGAGGCACTGGAAACACCATATATTTT | CASSKGGGTGNTIYF
TRBJ2-5 | TRBV20-1 | NA | NA | 17 | TGCAGTGCTAGAAAAACTACCGGGACATTCTACCAAGAGACCCAGTACTTC | CSARKTTGTFYQETQYF
TRBJ2-7 | TRBV6-5 | many | NA | 13 | TGTGCCAGCAGTTACTCCCTTGACGGTGAACAGTACTTC | CASSYSLDGEQYF
TRBJ2-7 | TRBV29-1 | many | TRBD2 | 14 | TGCAGCGTAGATTCTAGCGGCGATGCGTACGAGCAGTACTTC | CSVDSSGDAYEQYF
TRBJ1-2 | TRBV2 | many | TRBD1 | 16 | TGTGCCAGCAGTGACGAGGGACAGGGGAGTGGCTATGGCTACACCTTC | CASSDEGQGSGYGYTF
TRBJ2-5 | TRBV7-8 | few | NA | 15 | TGTGCCAGCAGCTGGGGTTGGCAGGGCCAAGAGACCCAGTACTTC | CASSWGWQGQETQYF
TRBJ1-2 | TRBV12-3/TRBV12-4 | NA | NA | 13 | TGTGCCAGCAGTTTCATCCAGGACTATGGCTACACCTTC | CASSFIQDYGYTF
TRBJ2-7 | TRBV27 | many | TRBD2 | 15 | TGTGCCAGCAGTTACACTAGCGGGAAAACCTACGAGCAGTACTTC | CASSYTSGKTYEQYF
TRBJ1-1 | TRBV11-1 | NA | TRBD1 | 16 | TGTGCCAGCAGCTCCGGGACAGGGGGCGCTTGGACTGAAGCTTTCTTT | CASSSGTGGAWTEAFF
TRBJ2-2 | TRBV6-5 | many | NA | 13 | TGTGCCAGCAGCTACACGAACACCGGGGAGCTGTTTTTT | CASSYTNTGELFF
TRBJ1-5 | TRBV20-1 | few | NA | 12 | TGCAGTGCTAGAGAGGTCGATCAGCCCCAGCATTTT | CSAREVDQPQHF
TRBJ1-1 | TRBV28 | many | NA | 16 | TGTGCCAGCAGTTTGGGGAGGGGCCGGGTGAACACTGAAGCTTTCTTT | CASSLGRGRVNTEAFF
TRBJ1-5 | TRBV6-2/TRBV6-3 | many | TRBD1 | 15 | TGTGCCAGCGATTTGCCGGGGAGGGGGCATCAGCCCCAGCATTTT | CASDLPGRGHQPQHF
TRBJ2-5 | TRBV15 | NA | NA | 13 | TGTGCCACCAGTCACTACACCCAAGAGACCCAGTACTTC | CATSHYTQETQYF
TRBJ1-5 | TRBV20-1 | NA | TRBD1 | 18 | TGCAGTGCTAGTCACGGCGCGAGGGGACAGGGGCGCAATCAGCCCCAGCATTTT | CSASHGARGQGRNQPQHF
TRBJ2-5 | TRBV6-1 | many | NA | 12 | TGTGCCAGCAGTGAGGTGGGGGAGACCCAGTACTTC | CASSEVGETQYF
TRBJ2-4 | TRBV30 | many | NA | 14 | TGTGCCTGGAGTATCGGGGGTGGGGAAAACATTCAGTACTTC | CAWSIGGGENIQYF
TRBJ1-6 | TRBV6-2/TRBV6-3 | many | NA | 15 | TGTGCCAGCAGTTACTCTTGGACAAGAAATTCACCCCTCCACTTT | CASSYSWTRNSPLHF
TRBJ2-5 | TRBV12-3/TRBV12-4 | NA | TRBD1 | 15 | TGTGCCAGCAGATACGGGACAGGGGGGCGGGAGACCCAGTACTTC | CASRYGTGGRETQYF
TRBJ1-2 | TRBV12-3/TRBV12-4 | NA | NA | 14 | TGTGCCAGCAGTCCCGTCCCGGGGGGATATGGCTACACCTTC | CASSPVPGGYGYTF
TRBJ2-5 | TRBV20-1 | few | NA | 12 | TGCAGTGCTACTATGGTCGGGGAGACCCAGTACTTC | CSATMVGETQYF
TRBJ2-5 | TRBV7-2 | NA | NA | 14 | TGTGCCAGCAGGCTTAGACTCGCTAGGGAGACCCAGTACTTC | CASRLRLARETQYF
TRBJ1-2 | TRBV6-5 | many | TRBD1 | 17 | TGTGCCAGCAGTTATCTCGGACAGGGGGCATCTAACTATGGCTACACCTTC | CASSYLGQGASNYGYTF
TRBJ1-1 | TRBV12-3/TRBV12-4 | many | NA | 13 | TGTGCCAGCAGTCTAGTGGAGGGCCGTGAAGCTTTCTTT | CASSLVEGREAFF
TRBJ2-2 | TRBV6-1 | NA | TRBD1 | 15 | TGTGCCAGCAGTGAAGGGTACAGGGGCACCGGGGAGCTGTTTTTT | CASSEGYRGTGELFF
TRBJ2-2 | TRBV11-3 | many | TRBD2 | 15 | TGTGCCAGCAGGGCCACGGAAGCGGGAGGCGGGGAGCTGTTTTTT | CASRATEAGGGELFF
TRBJ1-2 | TRBV5-1 | many | NA | 11 | TGCGCCAGCAGCTTGGCCCATACAGTATCTTTC | CASSLAHTVSF
TRBJ2-7 | TRBV7-9 | many | NA | 14 | TGTGCCAGCAGCTTAGCCAGAGGAAACTACGAGCAGTACTTC | CASSLARGNYEQYF
TRBJ2-2 | TRBV24-1 | many | TRBD1 | 16 | TGTGCCACCAGTGAGAGGACAGGAGCGAACACCGGGGAGCTGTTTTTT | CATSERTGANTGELFF
TRBJ2-7 | TRBV7-2 | many | NA | 15 | TGTGCCAGCAGCCCTGCAGGGGCCAAGGCCTACGAGCAGTACTTC | CASSPAGAKAYEQYF
TRBJ2-2 | TRBV6-1 | many | TRBD2 | 15 | TGTGCCAGCAGTAAAAGTCTAGCGGGAGTGGGGGAGCTGTTTTTT | CASSKSLAGVGELFF
TRBJ2-7 | TRBV6-4 | many | TRBD2 | 17 | TGTGCCAGCAGTGACGGACTAGCGGGAGCAAGTCTAGCCGAGCAGTACTTC | CASSDGLAGASLAEQYF
TRBJ2-5 | TRBV9 | many | NA | 14 | TGTGCCAGCAGCGTAGATCTAACCCGGGAGACCCAGTACTTC | CASSVDLTRETQYF
TRBJ2-7 | TRBV20-1 | many | TRBD2 | 19 | TGCAGTGCCGAGGAATGGGCTAGCGGGAGAAAGAGCCTATTCTACGAGCAGTACTTC | CSAEEWASGRKSLFYEQYF
TRBJ1-5 | TRBV6-1 | NA | TRBD1 | 17 | TGTGCCAGCAGACCTGGACAGGGAGGGGGTTTGAATCAGCCCCAGCATTTT | CASRPGQGGGLNQPQHF
TRBJ1-1 | TRBV18 | many | NA | 13 | TGTGCCAGCTCACGCACGGGGTGGACTGAAGCTTTCTTT | CASSRTGWTEAFF
TRBJ2-7 | TRBV11-2 | many | NA | 15 | TGTGCCAGCAGCTCCCCGAGGGACAAAACCTACGAGCAGTACTTC | CASSSPRDKTYEQYF
TRBJ2-3 | TRBV13 | many | NA | 16 | TGTGCCAGCAGCTCTAGCAGGGTACTGGGTACAGATACGCAGTATTTT | CASSSSRVLGTDTQYF
TRBJ2-5 | TRBV3-1 | few | NA | 15 | TGTGCCAGCAGCCAAGACCAGACTGCCTCCCAAACCCAGTACTTC | CASSQDQTASQTQYF
TRBJ1-3 | TRBV6-1 | many | NA | 14 | TGTGCCAGCAGTGAAGGATACTCTGGAAACACCATATATTTT | CASSEGYSGNTIYF